One and the same sample provided the 25 T cell receptor beta chains below, sequenced in a study of blood T cells in healthy people across ages. Alongside a J-beta primer mix, a sample-barcoded 5' primer served in a second PCR lasting roughly 7 to 11 cycles. TCRdb called the 5' RACE reads again in MiXCR, with one record for every CDR3 protein. The sample lists about 540,000 distinct CDR3 sequences, nearly 25% occurring once. The same data also went into a second study, on T cells of mothers and their children.

Sequenced sample: blood. The receptors stem from a boy aged 5-17 years in good health.

This clonotype was seen a handful of times. The chain has TRBV6-2 or TRBV6-3 and TRBJ1-4; D gene ambiguous. Trimming removed 7 bases at V and 10 bases at J, with 10 bases between. The length of the CDR3 is 11 residues. Germline V gene data show CDR1 as MNHEY and CDR2 as SVGEGT. The CDR3 here is CASTPGGKLFF. The CDR3 nucleotides are TGTGCCAGCACCCCCGGAGGAAAACTGTTTTTT.

This clonotype was observed a handful of times. The chain carries TRBV14 and TRBJ2-1; unclear D gene. Between the trimmed V and J ends, which lost 0 bases and 2 bases, there was a span of 11 bases. The CDR3 sequence is 16 residues long. Germline V gene sequence: CDR1 SGHDN, CDR2 FVKESK. This CDR3 reads CASSQDGQYPYNEQFF. In DNA form, the CDR3 reads TGTGCCAGCAGCCAAGATGGCCAGTACCCCTACAATGAGCAGTTCTTC.

The rearrangement links TRBV7-2 to TRBJ2-7; TRBD1 matches 7 bases. The J segment lost 7 bases and the V segment lost 7 bases, leaving 16 bases of the junction unmatched. This CDR3 comprises 15 residues. The germline gives CDR1 SGHTA, CDR2 FQGNSA. The DNA for the CDR3 is TGTGCCAGCATCTCTCCGGGACAGCCGTACGTGGAGCAGTACTTC. Residues: CASISPGQPYVEQYF. Full variable domain (missing parts from reference TRBV7-2 and TRBJ2-7): GAGVSQSPSNKVTEKGKDVELRCDPISGHTALYWYRQSLGQGLEFLIYFQGNSAPDKSGLPSDRFSAERTGGSVSTLTIQRTQQEDSAVYLCASISPGQPYVEQYFGPGTRLTVT.

The rearrangement joins TRBV9 to TRBJ2-5; D not certain. The DNA matches TRBJ2-7 better at its end, which makes the J call doubtful. This CDR3 region has 15 residues. CDR1 is SGDLS and CDR2 is YYNGEE in the germline V gene. The CDR3: CASSVPHHSPYEQYF. The DNA for the CDR3 is TGTGCCAGCAGCGTACCCCACCATTCTCCCTACGAGCAGTACTTC.

This clonotype appeared a few times. This sequence joins TRBV2 and TRBJ2-5; D uncertain. The DNA end is more similar to TRBJ2-7, so the J call may be wrong. Germline V gene sequence: CDR1 SNHLY, CDR2 FYNNEI. CDR3 length equals 13 residues. DNA for the CDR3: TGTGCCAGCAGTGGTCGGCTGGGCGGCGAGCAGTACTTC. Residues: CASSGRLGGEQYF.

The table lists this clonotype with a few counts. The CDR3 sequence: CASSLLLGGYYEQYF. The CDR3 nucleotides read TGTGCCAGCAGTTTGCTTTTGGGGGGGTACTACGAGCAGTACTTC. The chain has TRBV28 and TRBJ2-7; TRBD2 matches at 7 bases. The ends lost 3 bases at V and 3 bases at J; junction bases unmatched: 8. The germline V gene has CDR1 MDHEN and CDR2 SYDVKM. This CDR3 is 15 amino acids long.

A few counts support this clonotype. CDR3 nucleotides: TGTGCCAGCAGCTTAGGCCGAGGGGATTACGAGCAGTACTTC. Protein sequence: CASSLGRGDYEQYF. The chain carries TRBV13 and TRBJ2-1, with D perhaps being TRBD1 or TRBD2 (5 bases each). The assigned J gene may be wrong: the sequence end matches TRBJ2-7 better. This CDR3 contains 14 residues. Germline-derived CDR1 and CDR2 are PRHDT and FYEKMQ (reference sequence).

The chain couples TRBV4-3 to TRBJ2-7; no clear D. CDR3 length: 15 amino acids. Germline loops: CDR1 LGHNA, CDR2 YSLEER. Trimming left V 0 bases short and J 3 bases short, with 12 bases between. The CDR3 DNA reads as TGCGCCAGCAGCCAAGATCGCACGGTGGGCTACGAGCAGTACTTC. The encoded protein is CASSQDRTVGYEQYF.

The chain links TRBV30 to TRBJ2-5, with unresolved D. The end of the DNA is better explained by TRBJ2-1, so the J call may be wrong. The germline CDR1 and CDR2 sequences are GTSNPN and SVGIG (reference sequence). CDR3 length: 11 amino acids. Here the CDR3 DNA reads TGTGCCTGGAGTCGGTTCAGCGAGCAGTTCTTC. Its translation: CAWSRFSEQFF.

In its sample, this clonotype was seen a few times. This chain uses TRBV18 with TRBJ2-3; D unclear. Germline V lookup: CDR1 KGHSH, CDR2 LQKENI. Trimming shortened V by 3 bases and J by 1 base, and 5 bases separated the two germline ends. The CDR3 spans 13 residues. The DNA for the CDR3 is TGTGCCAGCTCACCGGGTCGCACAGATACGCAGTATTTT. Translation: CASSPGRTDTQYF.

V gene TRBV2 combines with J gene TRBJ2-7; D gene ambiguous. The CDR3 spans 13 residues. Germline V CDR1 and CDR2: SNHLY, FYNNEI. The ends were cut back, 7 bases at V and 0 bases at J, with 10 bases in the middle. The CDR3 DNA follows: TGTGCCAGCAAGCCAGGCGTCTCCTACGAGCAGTACTTC. This codes for CASKPGVSYEQYF.

This clonotype was seen a few times. V and J are TRBV28 and TRBJ2-4, with D perhaps matching TRBD2 (6 bases). Deletions cut 5 bases from V and 0 bases from J, with 14 bases between. The CDR3 extends over 16 amino acids. CDR1 is MDHEN, CDR2 SYDVKM, per germline. Written as DNA, the CDR3 is TGTGCCAGCAGTGTCCGGGAGTTACTAGCCAAAAACATTCAGTACTTC. This sequence encodes CASSVRELLAKNIQYF.

The rearrangement joins TRBV6-6 to TRBJ1-1; 7 bases agree with TRBD1. J was trimmed by 10 bases and V by 4 bases; bases with no gene match: 15. CDR3 size: 15 residues. CDR1 is MNHNY, CDR2 SVGAGI, per germline (reference sequence). For the CDR3, the DNA is TGTGCCAGCAGTTTACCGGGACAGAAGTTAGGTCGAGCTTTCTTT. Translated, it gives CASSLPGQKLGRAFF.

The rearrangement uses TRBV15 and TRBJ2-5, with D possibly TRBD1 on 5 matching bases. Germline lookup yields CDR1 LNHNV and CDR2 YYDKDF (reference sequence). The V gene lost 4 bases and the J gene lost 0 bases, with 15 bases spanning the gap. This CDR3 spans 16 amino acids. The CDR3 sequence: CATSTLGAANQETQYF. The CDR3 coding sequence is TGTGCCACCAGCACCTTAGGGGCGGCCAACCAAGAGACCCAGTACTTC. Complete variable domain (other parts from reference TRBV15 and TRBJ2-5): DAMVIQNPRYQVTQFGKPVTLSCSQTLNHNVMYWYQQKSSQAPKLLFHYYDKDFNNEADTPDNFQSRRPNTSFCFLDIRSPGLGDTAMYLCATSTLGAANQETQYFGPGTRLLVL.

J is TRBJ2-7 and V is TRBV2; 7 bases match TRBD1. The CDR3 sequence is 14 residues long. V was clipped by 7 bases and J by 3 bases; unmatched bases: 9. The germline V gene has CDR1 SNHLY and CDR2 FYNNEI. The CDR3 is CASNLQGQNYEQYF. CDR3 DNA: TGTGCCAGCAACCTACAGGGGCAAAACTACGAGCAGTACTTC.

The rearrangement links TRBV7-2 to TRBJ2-3; D unresolved. The CDR3 spans 18 residues. Trimming pared 4 bases from V and 0 bases from J, leaving 20 bases between. Looked up from germline, CDR1 is SGHTA and CDR2 is FQGNSA. CDR3 DNA sequence: TGTGCCAGCAGCTACGGACCAAAAGGCCTTTCTAGCACAGATACGCAGTATTTT. Protein sequence: CASSYGPKGLSSTDTQYF.

This clonotype has only a few counts. The chain's CDR3 is CAISESLTNEKLFF. The CDR3 DNA reads as TGTGCCATCAGTGAGTCGCTGACTAATGAAAAACTGTTTTTT. This chain connects TRBV10-3 to TRBJ1-4; D remains ambiguous. Trimming shortened V by 0 bases and J by 2 bases, and 4 bases separated the two germline ends. Germline V gene data show CDR1 as ENHRY and CDR2 as SYGVKD. The CDR3 runs to 14 residues.

This CDR3 reads CASSRDRELFF. In nucleotides, the CDR3 is TGTGCCAGCAGCCGGGACAGGGAACTGTTTTTT. The chain combines TRBV7-9 with TRBJ1-4, with 9 nucleotides matching TRBD1. Germline V lookup: CDR1 SEHNR, CDR2 FQNEAQ (reference sequence). The CDR3 is 11 residues long. The junction had 1 base not matched to a gene; V was cut back by 5 bases and J by 12 bases.

The rearrangement joins TRBV7-9 to TRBJ1-2; TRBD1 might be the D (5 bases). The CDR3 consists of 13 residues. Trimming cost V 1 base and J 6 bases, with 9 bases left between them. Germline CDR1 reads SEHNR; CDR2 reads FQNEAQ (reference sequence). The DNA of the CDR3 is TGTGCCAGCAGCTTAGACGGAGGGGATGGCTACACCTTC. It codes for CASSLDGGDGYTF.

A word on this clonotype: A read error may account for a junction end that differs from germline. The rearrangement uses TRBV5-1 and TRBJ2-2; the D gene could be TRBD1 or TRBD2 (5 bases each). This CDR3 is built from 15 residues. CDR1 and CDR2 from the germline V gene are SGHRS and YFSETQ. CDR3 sequence reads: CASTRETANTGEPFF. CDR3 bases: TGCGCCAGCACCCGAGAGACAGCAAACACCGGGGAGCCGTTTTTT.

V and J are TRBV9 and TRBJ1-1, with 7 bases matching TRBD1. CDR3 length equals 13 residues. Germline trimming cut 2 bases from V and 7 bases from J; bases unmatched to any gene: 5. Per germline, CDR1 SGDLS and CDR2 YYNGEE. CDR3 residues: CASSVGGQNEAFF. The CDR3, as DNA: TGTGCCAGCAGCGTTGGGGGACAGAATGAAGCTTTCTTT.

This clonotype was seen only a few times. The V gene is TRBV4-1, the J gene TRBJ2-5, with D tentatively TRBD2 (6 bases). The DNA end favors TRBJ2-7, so the J call may be wrong. Germline-derived CDR1 and CDR2 are MGHRA and YSYEKL. There are 15 residues in the CDR3. This CDR3 reads CASSQDHPGRYEQYF. The DNA of the CDR3 is TGCGCCAGCAGCCAAGATCACCCAGGGAGGTACGAGCAGTACTTC.

The V gene is TRBV6-4, the J gene TRBJ2-3, with unresolved D. V was cut by 0 bases and J by 4 bases, with 14 bases left in between. This CDR3 spans 16 amino acids. Germline V gene lookup returns CDR1 MRHNA and CDR2 SNTAGT. The CDR3: CASSDSKADGSDTQYF. CDR3 nucleotide sequence: TGTGCCAGCAGTGACTCGAAGGCAGATGGGTCAGATACGCAGTATTTT.

The chain recombines TRBV7-2 with TRBJ2-7; D remains ambiguous. The V and J ends lost 1 base and 2 bases respectively, with 15 bases between them. The germline V gene has CDR1 SGHTA and CDR2 FQGNSA. The CDR3 totals 16 residues. The CDR3 bases are TGTGCCAGCAGCTTAGGGTGGGATGGACGGGCCTACGAGCAGTACTTC. The encoded protein is CASSLGWDGRAYEQYF.

The chain carries TRBV20-1 and TRBJ1-1, with D possibly being TRBD1 (6 bases). The CDR3 length is 16 residues. Deletions cut 3 bases from V and 5 bases from J, with 22 bases between. The germline CDR1 and CDR2 sequences are DFQATT and SNEGSKA (reference sequence). CDR3 residues: CSASQPRGGAGTEAFF. In DNA form, the CDR3 reads TGCAGTGCTAGCCAGCCCAGAGGGGGGGCGGGAACTGAAGCTTTCTTT.